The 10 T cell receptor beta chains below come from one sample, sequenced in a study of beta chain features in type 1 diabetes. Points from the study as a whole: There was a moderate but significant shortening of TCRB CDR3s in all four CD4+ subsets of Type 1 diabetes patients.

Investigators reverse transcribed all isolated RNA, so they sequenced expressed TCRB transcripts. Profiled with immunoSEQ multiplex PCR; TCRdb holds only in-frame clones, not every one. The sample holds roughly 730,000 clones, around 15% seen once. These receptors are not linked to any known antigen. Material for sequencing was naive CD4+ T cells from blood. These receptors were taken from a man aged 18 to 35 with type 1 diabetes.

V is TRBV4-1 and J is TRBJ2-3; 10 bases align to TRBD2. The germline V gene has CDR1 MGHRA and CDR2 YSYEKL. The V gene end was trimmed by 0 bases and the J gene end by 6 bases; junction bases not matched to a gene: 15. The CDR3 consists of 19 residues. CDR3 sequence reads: CASSQDPQRAGGLGDTQYF. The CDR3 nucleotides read TGCGCCAGCAGCCAAGACCCCCAAAGAGCGGGGGGGCTCGGGGATACGCAGTATTTT.

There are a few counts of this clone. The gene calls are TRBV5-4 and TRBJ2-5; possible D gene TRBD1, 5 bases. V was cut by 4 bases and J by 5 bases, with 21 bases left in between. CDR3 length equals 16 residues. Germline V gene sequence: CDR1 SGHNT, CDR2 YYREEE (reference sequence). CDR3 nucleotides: TGTGCCAGCAGCAGGGGCCGGAGCAGCCCCCTGGAGACCCAGTACTTC. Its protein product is CASSRGRSSPLETQYF.

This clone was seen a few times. The CDR3 coding sequence is TGTGCCAGCAGTGAGAGGTCCGGGGGATACAATGAGCAGTTCTTC. Encoded protein: CASSERSGGYNEQFF. This chain joins TRBV2 and TRBJ2-1; the D gene is possibly TRBD2 (6 bases). The CDR3 runs 15 residues. Trimming stripped 3 bases from V and 4 bases from J, with 13 bases between. Germline CDR1 reads SNHLY; CDR2 reads FYNNEI.

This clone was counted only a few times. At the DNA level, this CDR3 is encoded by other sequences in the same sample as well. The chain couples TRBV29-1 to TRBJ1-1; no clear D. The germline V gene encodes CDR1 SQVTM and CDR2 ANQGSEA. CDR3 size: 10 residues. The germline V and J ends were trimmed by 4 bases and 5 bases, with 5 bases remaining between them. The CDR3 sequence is CSVVGTEAFF. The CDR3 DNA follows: TGCAGCGTTGTAGGGACTGAAGCTTTCTTT.

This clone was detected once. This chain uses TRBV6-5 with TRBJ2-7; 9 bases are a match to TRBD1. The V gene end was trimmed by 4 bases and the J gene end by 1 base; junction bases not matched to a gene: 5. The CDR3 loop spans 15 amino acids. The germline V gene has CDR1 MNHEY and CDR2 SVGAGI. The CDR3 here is CASSLLGQGSYEQYF. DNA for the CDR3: TGTGCCAGCAGTTTGTTAGGACAGGGGTCCTACGAGCAGTACTTC.

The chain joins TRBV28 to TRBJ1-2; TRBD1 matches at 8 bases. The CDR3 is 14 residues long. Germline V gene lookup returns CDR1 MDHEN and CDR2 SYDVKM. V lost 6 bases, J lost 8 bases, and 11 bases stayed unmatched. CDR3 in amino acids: CASSVPGGAGGYTF. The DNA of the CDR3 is TGTGCCAGCAGCGTACCAGGGGGCGCGGGAGGCTACACCTTC.

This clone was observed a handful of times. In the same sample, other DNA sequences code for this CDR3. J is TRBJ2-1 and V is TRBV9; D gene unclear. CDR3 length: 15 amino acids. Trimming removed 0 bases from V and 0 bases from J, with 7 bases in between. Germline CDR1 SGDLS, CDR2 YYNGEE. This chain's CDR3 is CASSVEGGSYNEQFF. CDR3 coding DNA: TGTGCCAGCAGCGTAGAGGGCGGCTCCTACAATGAGCAGTTCTTC. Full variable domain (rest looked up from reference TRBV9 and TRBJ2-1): DSGVTQTPKHLITATGQRVTLRCSPRSGDLSVYWYQQSLDQGLQFLIQYYNGEERAKGNILERFSAQQFPDLHSELNLSSLELGDSALYFCASSVEGGSYNEQFFGPGTRLTVL.

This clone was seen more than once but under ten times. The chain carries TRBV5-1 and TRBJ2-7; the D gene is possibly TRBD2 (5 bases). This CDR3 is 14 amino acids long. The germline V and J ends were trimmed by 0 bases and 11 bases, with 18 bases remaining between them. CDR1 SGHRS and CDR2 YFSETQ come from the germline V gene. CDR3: CASSLARSGDGKYF. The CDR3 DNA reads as TGCGCCAGCAGCTTGGCCAGGTCCGGGGATGGAAAGTACTTC.

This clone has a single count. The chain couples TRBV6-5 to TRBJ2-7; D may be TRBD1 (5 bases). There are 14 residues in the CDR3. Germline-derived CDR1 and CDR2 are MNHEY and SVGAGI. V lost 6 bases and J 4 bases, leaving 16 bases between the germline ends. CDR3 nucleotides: TGTGCCAGCAGGCGATCAGGGTCCGGGTACGAGCAGTACTTC. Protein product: CASRRSGSGYEQYF.

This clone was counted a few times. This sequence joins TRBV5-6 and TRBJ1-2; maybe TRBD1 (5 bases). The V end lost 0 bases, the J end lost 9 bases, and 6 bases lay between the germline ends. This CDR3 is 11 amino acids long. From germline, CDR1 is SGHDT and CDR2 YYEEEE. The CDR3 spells CASSLDRRYTF. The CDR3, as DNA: TGTGCCAGCAGCTTGGACAGGCGCTACACCTTC.